This T cell receptor beta chain comes out of a study of graft-versus-host responses after intestinal transplantation. Study in general: Each patient got anti-thymocyte globulin induction, then tacrolimus and steroids for around three years.

General study points: Among recipient marrow samples, GvH clones were found; some appeared first in ileum or blood.

Turning to this clone: Its antigen is still unknown.

Germline V gene sequence: CDR1 MRHNA, CDR2 SNTAGT. The CDR3 contains 15 residues. V shed 3 bases, J shed 10 bases, and the junction held 4 bases outside the gene matches. The table came from immunoSEQ multiplex PCR; TCRdb's copy has only in-frame clones and leaves some out. Of about 40,000 clones in the sample, around 92% were seen once. The gene calls are TRBV6-4 and TRBJ1-6; 12 bases match TRBD1. The receptor comes from a human patient who received an intestinal transplant, so some T cells may come from the graft donor. The specimen was PBMCs, collected 260 to 280 days after transplant. Here the CDR3 DNA reads TGTGCCAGCAGTGAAACCGGGACAGGGGGCTCACCCCTCCACTTT. Translated: CASSETGTGGSPLHF.